This paragraph reports one TCR beta chain. Its antigen is as yet unknown. TCRdb processed the 5' RACE reads anew with MiXCR; each CDR3 protein has one entry. This sample has approximately 580,000 distinct CDR3 sequences, with about a sixth found just once. The CDR3 length is 14 residues. The germline V gene encodes CDR1 SGHVS and CDR2 FNYEAQ. V lost 6 bases and J lost 7, with 18 bases in between. This specimen belongs to a study of T cells after yellow fever vaccination. General study findings and limits: Post-booster repertoires contained most primary-vaccination clones again (about 96% CD4, 85% to 90% CD8). A weaker but faster secondary response was observed, peaking on day 5 versus 15.

This sequence was found in a man aged 18 to 29 who received the YFV17D yellow fever vaccine. The chain uses TRBV7-6 and TRBJ2-5, with D maybe TRBD1 (6 bases). The material was PBMCs, obtained 5 days after the first yellow fever vaccination. This chain's CDR3 is CASSSAGRGGTQYF. The DNA for the CDR3 is TGTGCCAGCAGTTCGGCAGGGCGAGGGGGGACCCAGTACTTC.